These 8 T cell receptor beta chains originate from one sample sequenced in a study of blood T cell repertoires in COVID-19. Using immunoSEQ multiplex PCR, the repertoire was profiled, and TCRdb retains in-frame clones only, with some absent. The table records tens of thousands of clones, approximately 92% of them present only once. Specimen: peripheral blood. The source is a middle-aged man with COVID-19, enrolled during active disease.

The chain has TRBV2 and TRBJ2-5; D is unclear. This CDR3 has 13 residues. V was trimmed by 5 bases and J by 3 bases, leaving 10 bases between them. CDR1 is SNHLY, CDR2 FYNNEI, per germline. Here the CDR3 reads CASSPNPEETQYF. Here the CDR3 DNA reads TGTGCCAGCAGTCCGAACCCGGAAGAGACCCAGTACTTC.

The chain employs TRBV19 and TRBJ1-6; D might be TRBD1 (5 bases). The CDR3 extends over 15 amino acids. Trimming removed 7 bases at V and 5 bases at J, with 15 bases between. Germline V gene sequence: CDR1 LNHDA, CDR2 SQIVND (reference sequence). The CDR3 loop reads CASKVGDRDNSPLHF. CDR3 DNA: TGTGCCAGTAAGGTAGGGGATCGGGATAATTCACCCCTCCACTTT.

J is TRBJ1-5 and V is TRBV19; 8 nucleotides agree with TRBD1. This CDR3 comprises 16 residues. V was pared by 4 bases and J by 5 bases, with 10 bases of the junction left unmatched. CDR1 and CDR2 (germline): LNHDA, SQIVND (reference sequence). This CDR3 is CASSTRRSGGDQPQHF. CDR3 coding DNA: TGTGCCAGTAGTACCCGAAGATCAGGGGGCGATCAGCCCCAGCATTTT.

The chain joins TRBV10-3 to TRBJ2-6, with TRBD1 as a possible D gene (6 bases). V lost 6 bases to trimming and J lost 0 bases, with 12 bases between them. The germline V gene has CDR1 ENHRY and CDR2 SYGVKD. CDR3 length: 16 residues. The CDR3 sequence is CAIRVTGVSGANVLTF. In nucleotides, the CDR3 is TGTGCCATCAGGGTGACAGGAGTCTCTGGGGCCAACGTCCTGACTTTC.

The chain links TRBV7-2 to TRBJ1-5; D perhaps matches TRBD1 (5 bases). The germline V gene has CDR1 SGHTA and CDR2 FQGNSA. V was shortened by 5 bases and J by 6 bases, with 23 bases between the two germline ends. The CDR3 has 17 residues. CDR3 DNA sequence: TGTGCCAGCAGCCCAAACACGGGGGGGACGGCTGGTCAGCCCCAGCATTTT. It translates to CASSPNTGGTAGQPQHF. The full variable domain, its missing parts supplied by reference TRBV7-2 and TRBJ1-5, is GAGVSQSPSNKVTEKGKDVELRCDPISGHTALYWYRQSLGQGLEFLIYFQGNSAPDKSGLPSDRFSAERTGGSVSTLTIQRTQQEDSAVYLCASSPNTGGTAGQPQHFGDGTRLSIL.

V gene TRBV15 combines with J gene TRBJ2-5; D gene unclear. V lost 1 base, J lost 2 bases, and 11 bases lay in between. Germline V gene sequence: CDR1 LNHNV, CDR2 YYDKDF (reference sequence). The CDR3 is 15 amino acids. Written as DNA, the CDR3 is TGTGCCACCAGCAGAGGTAGACTCGTGCAAGAGACCCAGTACTTC. Its translation is CATSRGRLVQETQYF.

This clone appeared a few times. The genes are TRBV12-5 and TRBJ2-4; 10 bases line up with TRBD1. The V gene end was trimmed by 3 bases and the J gene end by 0 bases; junction bases not matched to a gene: 5. The germline gives CDR1 LGHNT, CDR2 FRNRAP. This CDR3 spans 17 amino acids. In nucleotides, the CDR3 is TGTGCTAGTGGTTTAACAGGGACAGGGGTAGCCAAAAACATTCAGTACTTC. It yields the protein CASGLTGTGVAKNIQYF.

The chain has TRBV24-1 and TRBJ2-2, with TRBD1 matching over 12 bases. The CDR3 covers 18 residues. Losses at the gene ends were 7 bases for V and 5 bases for J; bases not matched to a gene: 13. Germline V lookup: CDR1 KGHDR, CDR2 SFDVKD. The CDR3 DNA follows: TGTGCCACCAGCTGGGGACAGGGGGCGTACGGGTGGACCGGGGAGCTGTTTTTT. Amino acid sequence: CATSWGQGAYGWTGELFF.